A selection of T cell receptor beta chains follows, all from one sample in a study of blood T cell repertoires in COVID-19. Sequencing was performed with immunoSEQ multiplex PCR; in TCRdb, only in-frame clones are kept and a portion is missing. The repertoire holds around 230,000 clones, around 80% seen once, with around 2.4% in the top ten. Sequencing was performed on peripheral blood. The receptors stem from a man aged 35 to 55 who had recovered from COVID-19. Each CDR3 is given with its conserved first and last residue. The order of the fields is clone size, D gene, J gene, CDR3 length, V gene, CDR3 protein, CDR3 DNA. A D gene is named only where the DNA matches it firmly. A clone size is listed for some rows: how often the clone was seen (once, few, many), or a class if it is expanded.

>.|.|TRBJ1-1|13|TRBV7-9
CATEMEVNTEAFF
TGTGCCACCGAGATGGAGGTGAACACTGAAGCTTTCTTT
>.|TRBD1|TRBJ2-7|13|TRBV5-1
CASSPDRAYEQYF
TGCGCCAGCAGCCCGGACAGGGCCTACGAGCAGTACTTC
>.|.|TRBJ1-4|16|TRBV14
CASSQGSPGFNEKLFF
TGTGCCAGCAGCCAAGGGAGTCCAGGGTTTAATGAAAAACTGTTTTTT
>.|TRBD1|TRBJ1-2|15|TRBV5-1
CASSLAGTGGDGYTF
TGCGCCAGCAGCTTGGCCGGAACAGGGGGCGATGGCTACACCTTC
>.|TRBD1|TRBJ1-4|16|TRBV15
CATSTARTGSNEKLFF
TGTGCCACCAGCACCGCACGGACAGGGAGTAATGAAAAACTGTTTTTT
>.|.|TRBJ1-1|17|TRBV19
CASSIPRSRGENTEAFF
TGTGCCAGTAGTATACCCCGTTCCCGGGGAGAGAACACTGAAGCTTTCTTT
>.|TRBD1|TRBJ1-2|15|TRBV11-2
CASSWSTGGGGGYTF
TGTGCCAGCAGCTGGTCGACAGGGGGTGGAGGCGGCTACACCTTC
>few|.|TRBJ2-7|15|TRBV27
CASSAPGRVRYEQYF
TGTGCCAGCAGTGCCCCTGGGCGGGTCAGGTACGAGCAGTACTTC
>.|TRBD2|TRBJ2-7|14|TRBV4-1
CASSPIAGGYEQYF
TGCGCCAGCAGCCCGATAGCGGGAGGCTACGAGCAGTACTTC
>.|.|TRBJ1-4|10|TRBV19
CASNDRKLFF
TGTGCCAGTAATGATAGAAAACTGTTTTTT
>.|.|TRBJ1-1|13|TRBV5-4
CASGAGGNPEAFF
TGTGCCAGCGGCGCGGGTGGGAACCCTGAAGCTTTCTTT
>once|.|TRBJ2-5|13|TRBV12-3/TRBV12-4
CASMQGGVETQYF
TGTGCCAGTATGCAGGGCGGGGTGGAGACCCAGTACTTC
>.|.|TRBJ1-3|15|TRBV30
CAWSVQGATGNTIYF
TGTGCCTGGAGTGTACAAGGGGCGACTGGAAACACCATATATTTT
>.|.|TRBJ2-5|15|TRBV5-1
CASSSTGTSQETQYF
TGCGCCAGCAGCTCAACCGGGACATCGCAAGAGACCCAGTACTTC
>.|.|TRBJ2-1|13|TRBV3-1/TRBV3-2
CASLRLVYNEQFF
TGTGCCTCACTTCGACTAGTCTACAATGAGCAGTTCTTC
>.|.|TRBJ1-6|14|TRBV11-2
CASTLRRSGSPLHF
TGTGCCAGCACCCTTCGTCGATCGGGGTCACCCCTCCACTTT
>.|.|TRBJ1-5|14|TRBV4-3
CASSQDYGNQPQHF
TGCGCCAGCAGCCAAGATTATGGCAATCAGCCCCAGCATTTT
>.|.|TRBJ1-1|14|TRBV11-3
CASSLESRAVEAFF
TGTGCCAGCAGCTTAGAGTCCAGGGCCGTTGAAGCTTTCTTT